This T cell receptor beta chain was documented in a study of lymphopenia after photon versus proton radiotherapy. Study-wide points: Photon-treated patients lost naive T cells and TCR diversity; proton-treated stayed stable.

Repertoires were generated with immunoSEQ multiplex PCR, while TCRdb's copy carries only in-frame clones and drops some. The sample yields more than 45,000 clones, around 85% seen once. V lost 4 bases, J lost 5 bases, and 19 bases lay in between. Per germline, CDR1 SGHDT and CDR2 YYEEEE. The CDR3 has 15 amino acids. For this clone: The antigen is undetermined.

The chain links TRBV5-6 to TRBJ2-7; D assignment may be TRBD1 or TRBD2 (7 bases each). The source was peripheral blood, collected from a patient treated with proton-based radiotherapy. The receptor was derived from a man in his 60s with pancreatic cancer. CDR3 coding DNA: TGTGCCAGCAGCATACAGGGGAGGGTTGCCGACGAGCAGTACTTC. Translated, it gives CASSIQGRVADEQYF.